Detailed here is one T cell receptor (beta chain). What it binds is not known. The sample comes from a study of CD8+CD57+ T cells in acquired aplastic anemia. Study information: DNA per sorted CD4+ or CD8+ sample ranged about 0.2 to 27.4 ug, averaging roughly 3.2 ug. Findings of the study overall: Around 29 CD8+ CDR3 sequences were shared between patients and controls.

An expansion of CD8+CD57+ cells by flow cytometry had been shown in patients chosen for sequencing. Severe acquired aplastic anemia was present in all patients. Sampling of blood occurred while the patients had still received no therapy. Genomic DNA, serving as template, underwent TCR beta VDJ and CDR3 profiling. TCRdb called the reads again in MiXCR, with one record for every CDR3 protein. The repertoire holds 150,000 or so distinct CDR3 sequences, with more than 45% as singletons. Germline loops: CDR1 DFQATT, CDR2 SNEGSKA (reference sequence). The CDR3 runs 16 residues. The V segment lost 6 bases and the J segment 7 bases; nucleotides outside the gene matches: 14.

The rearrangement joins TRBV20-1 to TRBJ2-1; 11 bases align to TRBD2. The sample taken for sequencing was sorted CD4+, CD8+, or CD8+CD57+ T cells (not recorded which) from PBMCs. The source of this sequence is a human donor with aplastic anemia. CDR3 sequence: CSAEDKLAGAGNEQFF. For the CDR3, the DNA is TGCAGTGCGGAGGACAAACTAGCGGGGGCCGGGAATGAGCAGTTCTTC.